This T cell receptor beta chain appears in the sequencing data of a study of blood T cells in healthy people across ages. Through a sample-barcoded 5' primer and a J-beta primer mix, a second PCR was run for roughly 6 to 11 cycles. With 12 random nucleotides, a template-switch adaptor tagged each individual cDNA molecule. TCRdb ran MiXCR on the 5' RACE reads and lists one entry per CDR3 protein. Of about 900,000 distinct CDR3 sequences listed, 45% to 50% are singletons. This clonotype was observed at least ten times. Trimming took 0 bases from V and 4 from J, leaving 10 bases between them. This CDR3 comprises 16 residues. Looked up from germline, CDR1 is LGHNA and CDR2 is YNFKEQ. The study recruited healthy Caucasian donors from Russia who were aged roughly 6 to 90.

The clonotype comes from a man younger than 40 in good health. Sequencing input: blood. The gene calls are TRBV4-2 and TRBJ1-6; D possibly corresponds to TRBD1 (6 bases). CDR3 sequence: CASSQDRQEYNSPLHF. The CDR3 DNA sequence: TGTGCCAGCAGCCAAGATCGACAGGAATATAATTCACCCCTCCACTTT.